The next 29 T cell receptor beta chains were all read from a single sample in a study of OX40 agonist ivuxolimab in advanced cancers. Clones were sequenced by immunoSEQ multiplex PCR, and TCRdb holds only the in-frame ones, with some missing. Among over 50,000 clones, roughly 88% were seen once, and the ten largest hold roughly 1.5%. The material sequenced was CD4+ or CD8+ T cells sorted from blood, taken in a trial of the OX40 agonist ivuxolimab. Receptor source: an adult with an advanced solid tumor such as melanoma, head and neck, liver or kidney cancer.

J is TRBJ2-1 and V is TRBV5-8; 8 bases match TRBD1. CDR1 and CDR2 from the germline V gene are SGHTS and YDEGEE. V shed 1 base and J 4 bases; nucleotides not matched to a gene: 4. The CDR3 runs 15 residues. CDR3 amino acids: CASSLTQGAYNEQFF. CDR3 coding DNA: TGTGCCAGCAGCTTGACTCAGGGGGCGTACAATGAGCAGTTCTTC.

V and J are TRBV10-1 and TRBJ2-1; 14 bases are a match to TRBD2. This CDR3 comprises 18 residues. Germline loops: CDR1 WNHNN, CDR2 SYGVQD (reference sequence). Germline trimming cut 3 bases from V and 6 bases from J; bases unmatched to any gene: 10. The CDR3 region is CASSDSGTSGSWGNEQFF. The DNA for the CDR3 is TGCGCCAGCAGTGACTCCGGGACTAGCGGGAGCTGGGGCAATGAGCAGTTCTTC.

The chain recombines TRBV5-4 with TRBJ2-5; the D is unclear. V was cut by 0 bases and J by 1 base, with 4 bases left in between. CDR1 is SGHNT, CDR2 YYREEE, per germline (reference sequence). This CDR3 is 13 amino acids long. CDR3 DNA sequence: TGTGCCAGCAGCTTGGACAGCCAAGAGACCCAGTACTTC. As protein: CASSLDSQETQYF.

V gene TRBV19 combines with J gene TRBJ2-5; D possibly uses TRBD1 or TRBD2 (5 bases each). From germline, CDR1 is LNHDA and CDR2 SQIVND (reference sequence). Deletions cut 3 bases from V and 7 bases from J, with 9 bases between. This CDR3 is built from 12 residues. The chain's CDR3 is CASSIQGATQYF. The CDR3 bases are TGTGCCAGTAGTATCCAGGGAGCGACCCAGTACTTC.

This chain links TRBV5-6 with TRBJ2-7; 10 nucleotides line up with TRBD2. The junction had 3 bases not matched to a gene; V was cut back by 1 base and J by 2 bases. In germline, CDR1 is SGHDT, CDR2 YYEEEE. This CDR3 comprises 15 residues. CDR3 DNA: TGTGCCAGCAGCTTGAGCCTAGCGGGGGCCTACGAGCAGTACTTC. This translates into CASSLSLAGAYEQYF. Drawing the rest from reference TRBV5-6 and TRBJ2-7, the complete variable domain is DAGVTQSPTHLIKTRGQQVTLRCSPKSGHDTVSWYQQALGQGPQFIFQYYEEEERQRGNFPDRFSGHQFPNYSSELNVNALLLGDSALYLCASSLSLAGAYEQYFGPGTRLTVT.

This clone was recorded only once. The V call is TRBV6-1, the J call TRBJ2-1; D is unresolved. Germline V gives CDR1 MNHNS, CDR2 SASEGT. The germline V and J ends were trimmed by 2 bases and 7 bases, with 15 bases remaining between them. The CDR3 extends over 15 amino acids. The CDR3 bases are TGTGCCAGCAGTGAACTGGAGCCCTCTGGGAATGAGCAGTTCTTC. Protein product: CASSELEPSGNEQFF.

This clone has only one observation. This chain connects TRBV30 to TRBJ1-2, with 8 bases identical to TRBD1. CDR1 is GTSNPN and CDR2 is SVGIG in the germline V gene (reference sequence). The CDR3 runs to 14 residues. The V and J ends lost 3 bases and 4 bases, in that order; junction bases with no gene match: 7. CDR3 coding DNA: TGTGCCTGGAGGCAACAGGGGGTCGGCTATGGCTACACCTTC. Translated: CAWRQQGVGYGYTF.

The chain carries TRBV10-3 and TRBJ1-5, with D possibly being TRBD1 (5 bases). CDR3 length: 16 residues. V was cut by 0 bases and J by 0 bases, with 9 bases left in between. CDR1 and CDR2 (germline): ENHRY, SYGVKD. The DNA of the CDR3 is TGTGCCATCAGTGAGTCAACCAGGGCTAGCAATCAGCCCCAGCATTTT. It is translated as CAISESTRASNQPQHF.

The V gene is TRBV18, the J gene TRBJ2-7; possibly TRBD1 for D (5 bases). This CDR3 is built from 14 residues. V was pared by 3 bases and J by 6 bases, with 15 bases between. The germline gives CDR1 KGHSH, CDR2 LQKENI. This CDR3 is CASSPGGQGGEQYF. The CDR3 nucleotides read TGTGCCAGCTCACCGGGTGGGCAGGGTGGCGAGCAGTACTTC.

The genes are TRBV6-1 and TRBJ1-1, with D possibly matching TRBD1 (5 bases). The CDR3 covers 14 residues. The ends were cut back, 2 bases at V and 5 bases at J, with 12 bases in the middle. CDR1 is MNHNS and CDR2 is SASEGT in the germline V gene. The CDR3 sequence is CASSENPPGTEAFF. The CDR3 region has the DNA TGTGCCAGCAGTGAAAATCCGCCAGGGACTGAAGCTTTCTTT.

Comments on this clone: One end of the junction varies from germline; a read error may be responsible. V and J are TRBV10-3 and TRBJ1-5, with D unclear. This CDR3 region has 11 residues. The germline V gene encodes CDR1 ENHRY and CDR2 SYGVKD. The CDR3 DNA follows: TGTGCCATCGGTGACGGTCAGCCCCAGCATTTT. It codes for CAIGDGQPQHF.

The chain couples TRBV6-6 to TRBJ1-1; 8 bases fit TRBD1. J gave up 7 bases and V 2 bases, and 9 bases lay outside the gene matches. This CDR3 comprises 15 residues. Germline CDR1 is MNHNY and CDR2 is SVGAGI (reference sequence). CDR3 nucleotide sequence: TGTGCCAGCAGTTACAGTCAGGGGGCGTTTATTGAAGCTTTCTTT. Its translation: CASSYSQGAFIEAFF.

Here the CDR3 reads CASSTGTSSNTGELFF. The CDR3 DNA reads TGTGCCAGTAGTACCGGGACTAGCTCGAACACCGGGGAGCTGTTTTTT. The J gene is TRBJ2-2, the V gene TRBV19, with 9 bases matching TRBD2. Germline values: CDR1 LNHDA, CDR2 SQIVND (reference sequence). This CDR3 has 16 residues. V lost 4 bases and J lost 0; bases outside the gene matches: 3.

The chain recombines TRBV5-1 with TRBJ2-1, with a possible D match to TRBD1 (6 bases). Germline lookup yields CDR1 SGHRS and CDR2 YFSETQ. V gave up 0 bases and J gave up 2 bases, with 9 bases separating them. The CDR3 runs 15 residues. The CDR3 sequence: CASSLAGETYNEQFF. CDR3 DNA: TGCGCCAGCAGCTTGGCAGGGGAAACCTACAATGAGCAGTTCTTC.

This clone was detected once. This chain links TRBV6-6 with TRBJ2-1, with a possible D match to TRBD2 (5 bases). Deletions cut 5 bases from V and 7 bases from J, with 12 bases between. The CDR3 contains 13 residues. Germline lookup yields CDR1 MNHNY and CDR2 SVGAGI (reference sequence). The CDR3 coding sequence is TGTGCCAGCAGTCCGAACGGGGTTAATGAGCAGTTCTTC. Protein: CASSPNGVNEQFF.

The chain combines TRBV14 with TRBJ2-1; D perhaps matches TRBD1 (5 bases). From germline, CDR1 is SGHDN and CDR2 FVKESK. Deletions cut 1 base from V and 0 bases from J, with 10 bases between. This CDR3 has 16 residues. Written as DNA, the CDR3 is TGTGCCAGCAGCCAAGTCCGGACAAGCTCCTACAATGAGCAGTTCTTC. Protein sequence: CASSQVRTSSYNEQFF.

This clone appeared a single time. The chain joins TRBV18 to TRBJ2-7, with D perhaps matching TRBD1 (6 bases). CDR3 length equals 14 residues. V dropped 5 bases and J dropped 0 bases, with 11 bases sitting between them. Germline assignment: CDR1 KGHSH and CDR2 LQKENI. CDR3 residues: CASSGDMTSYEQYF. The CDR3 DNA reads TGTGCCAGCTCAGGGGACATGACCTCCTACGAGCAGTACTTC.

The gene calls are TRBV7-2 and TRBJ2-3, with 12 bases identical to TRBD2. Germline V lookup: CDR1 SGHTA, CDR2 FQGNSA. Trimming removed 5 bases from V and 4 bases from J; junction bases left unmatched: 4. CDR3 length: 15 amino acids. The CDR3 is CASSLLAGGADTQYF. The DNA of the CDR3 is TGTGCCAGCAGCCTCCTAGCGGGGGGGGCAGATACGCAGTATTTT.

The CDR3 DNA sequence: TGTGCCAGCAGCTTAGCGGCCAGGGGGCAGGCTGAGCAGTTCTTC. As protein: CASSLAARGQAEQFF. This chain uses TRBV7-6 with TRBJ2-1; 8 bases map to TRBD1. Per germline, CDR1 SGHVS and CDR2 FNYEAQ. The V segment lost 0 bases and the J segment 9 bases; nucleotides outside the gene matches: 7. There are 15 residues in the CDR3.

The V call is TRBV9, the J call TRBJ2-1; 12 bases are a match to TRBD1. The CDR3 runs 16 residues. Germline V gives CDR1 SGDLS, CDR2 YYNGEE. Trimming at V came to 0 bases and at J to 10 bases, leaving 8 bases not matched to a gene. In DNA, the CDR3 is TGTGCCAGCAGCGTAGTAGGGGGACAGGGGGCGCGGGAGCAGTTCTTC. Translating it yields CASSVVGGQGAREQFF.

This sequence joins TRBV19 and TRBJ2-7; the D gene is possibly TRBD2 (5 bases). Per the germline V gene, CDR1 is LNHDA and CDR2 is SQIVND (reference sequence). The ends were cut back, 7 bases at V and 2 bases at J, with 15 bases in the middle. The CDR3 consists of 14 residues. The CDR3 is CASTPGLPTYEQYF. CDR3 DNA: TGTGCCAGTACTCCAGGACTGCCGACCTACGAGCAGTACTTC.

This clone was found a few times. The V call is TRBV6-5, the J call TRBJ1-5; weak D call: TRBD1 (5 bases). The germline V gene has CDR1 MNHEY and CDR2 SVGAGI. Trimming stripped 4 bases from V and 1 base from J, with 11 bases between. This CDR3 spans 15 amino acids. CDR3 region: CASSSGMRSNQPQHF. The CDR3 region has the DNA TGTGCCAGCAGTTCAGGGATGCGGAGCAATCAGCCCCAGCATTTT.

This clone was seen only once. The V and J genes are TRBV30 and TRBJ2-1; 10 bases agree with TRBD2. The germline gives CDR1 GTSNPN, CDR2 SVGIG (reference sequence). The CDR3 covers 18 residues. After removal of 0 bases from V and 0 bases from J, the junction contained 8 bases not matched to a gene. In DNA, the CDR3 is TGTGCCTGGAGTGTAGGTTGGACTAGCGGCAGCTCCTACAATGAGCAGTTCTTC. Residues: CAWSVGWTSGSSYNEQFF. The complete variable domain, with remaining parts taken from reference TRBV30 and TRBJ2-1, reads SQTIHQWPATLVQPVGSPLSLECTVEGTSNPNLYWYRQAAGRGLQLLFYSVGIGQISSEVPQNLSASRPQDRQFILSSKKLLLSDSGFYLCAWSVGWTSGSSYNEQFFGPGTRLTVL.

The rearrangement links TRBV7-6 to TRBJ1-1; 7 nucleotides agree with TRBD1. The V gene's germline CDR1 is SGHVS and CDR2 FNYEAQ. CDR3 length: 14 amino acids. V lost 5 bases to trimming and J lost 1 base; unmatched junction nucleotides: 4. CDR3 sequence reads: CASSENRGNTEAFF. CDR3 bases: TGTGCCAGCAGCGAAAACAGGGGGAACACTGAAGCTTTCTTT.

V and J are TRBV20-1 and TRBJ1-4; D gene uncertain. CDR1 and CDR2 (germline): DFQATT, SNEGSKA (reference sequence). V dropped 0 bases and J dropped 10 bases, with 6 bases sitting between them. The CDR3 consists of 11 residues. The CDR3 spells CSARDQLKLFF. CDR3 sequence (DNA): TGCAGTGCTAGAGACCAGTTAAAACTGTTTTTT.

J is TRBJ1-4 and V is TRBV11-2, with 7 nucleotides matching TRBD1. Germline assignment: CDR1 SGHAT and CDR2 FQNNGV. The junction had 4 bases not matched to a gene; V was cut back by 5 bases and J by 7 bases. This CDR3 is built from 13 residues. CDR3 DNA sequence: TGTGCCAGCAGCCCAAGACAGGGTGAAAAACTGTTTTTT. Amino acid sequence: CASSPRQGEKLFF.

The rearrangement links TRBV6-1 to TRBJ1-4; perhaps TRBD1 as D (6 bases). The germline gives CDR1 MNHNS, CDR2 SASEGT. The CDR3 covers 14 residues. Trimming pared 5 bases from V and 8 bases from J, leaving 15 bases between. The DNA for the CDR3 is TGTGCCAGCAGTTCCAGGGGATCTGGAGAAAAACTGTTTTTT. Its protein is CASSSRGSGEKLFF.

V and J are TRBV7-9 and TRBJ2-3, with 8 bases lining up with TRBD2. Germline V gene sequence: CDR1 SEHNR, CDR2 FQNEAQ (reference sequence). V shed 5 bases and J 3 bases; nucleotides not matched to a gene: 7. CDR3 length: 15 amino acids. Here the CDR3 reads CASSAYGGATDTQYF. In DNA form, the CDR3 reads TGTGCCAGCAGCGCGTACGGGGGGGCAACAGATACGCAGTATTTT.

DNA of the CDR3: TGTGCCAGCAGCCGGAGCGGGCGAAACACCGGGGAGCTGTTTTTT. It codes for CASSRSGRNTGELFF. The chain is built from TRBV11-2 and TRBJ2-2, with a weak D call TRBD2 (6 bases). This CDR3 comprises 15 residues. Trimming pared 5 bases from V and 2 bases from J, leaving 12 bases between. The germline gives CDR1 SGHAT, CDR2 FQNNGV.